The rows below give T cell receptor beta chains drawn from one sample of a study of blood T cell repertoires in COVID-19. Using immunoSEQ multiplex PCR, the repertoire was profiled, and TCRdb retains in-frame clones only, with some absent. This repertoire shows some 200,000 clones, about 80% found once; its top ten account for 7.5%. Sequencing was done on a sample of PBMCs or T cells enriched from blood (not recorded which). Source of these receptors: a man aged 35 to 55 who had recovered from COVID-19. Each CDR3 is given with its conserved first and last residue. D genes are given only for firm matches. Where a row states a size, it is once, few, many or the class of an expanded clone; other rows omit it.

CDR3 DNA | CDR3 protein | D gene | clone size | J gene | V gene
TGTGCCAGCAGCCGGGACAGAAACTATGGCTACACCTTC | CASSRDRNYGYTF | TRBD1 | - | TRBJ1-2 | TRBV9
TGTGCCAGCAGCCAAGAGTCAGGGCTCACTGAAGCTTTCTTT | CASSQESGLTEAFF | - | - | TRBJ1-1 | TRBV4-2
TGTGCCAGCAGGGACAGGGACTATGGCTACACCTTC | CASRDRDYGYTF | TRBD1 | - | TRBJ1-2 | TRBV6-5
TGTGCCAGCAGTGAATTAGGTCGGGTACAGCCCCAGCATTTT | CASSELGRVQPQHF | - | once | TRBJ1-5 | TRBV6-1
TGTGCCTGGAGTGTACAGGGGGCCCACTCTGGAAACACCATATATTTT | CAWSVQGAHSGNTIYF | TRBD1 | - | TRBJ1-3 | TRBV30
TGTGCCAGCAGCCCGGGACAGGGGGTTAGCGATACGCAGTATTTT | CASSPGQGVSDTQYF | TRBD1 | - | TRBJ2-3 | TRBV5-5
TGTGCCACCCAGACAACCGAGACCCTCACGCAGTATTTT | CATQTTETLTQYF | - | - | TRBJ2-3 | TRBV24-1
TGCGCCAGCAGACAGGATCAGGGGAACACTGAAGCTTTCTTT | CASRQDQGNTEAFF | - | - | TRBJ1-1 | TRBV5-1
TGTGCCAGCAGTTTCCCTCGGACAGGGGGCTACGAGCAGTACTTC | CASSFPRTGGYEQYF | TRBD1 | - | TRBJ2-7 | TRBV28
TGTGCCAGCAGCCCGATGAACAGGGGGGAGCTGTTTTTT | CASSPMNRGELFF | - | - | TRBJ2-2 | TRBV11-2
TGCGCCAGCAGCCAAGATAGTTCACAGGGCGGTTATGGCTACACCTTC | CASSQDSSQGGYGYTF | - | - | TRBJ1-2 | TRBV4-1
TGTGCCACCAGTGATGCAGGAACCCAAGAGACCCAGTACTTC | CATSDAGTQETQYF | - | once | TRBJ2-5 | TRBV24-1
TGTGCCAGCTCACCATCAGCTAACTATGGCTACACCTTC | CASSPSANYGYTF | - | few | TRBJ1-2 | TRBV18
TGTGCCGGCGGGACTACGACTAATTCACCCCTCCACTTT | CAGGTTTNSPLHF | - | - | TRBJ1-6 | TRBV6-5
TGTGCCAGCAGTCCGGGAGACTATCAGCCCCAGCATTTT | CASSPGDYQPQHF | - | - | TRBJ1-5 | TRBV12-3/TRBV12-4
TGTGCCAGTAGTCCGACTAGCGGGGGTTCAGATACGCAGTATTTT | CASSPTSGGSDTQYF | TRBD2 | - | TRBJ2-3 | TRBV19
TGTGCCAGCAGCTTTGGCCAGGTCAGCAATCAGCCCCAGCATTTT | CASSFGQVSNQPQHF | - | - | TRBJ1-5 | TRBV5-8
TGTGCCAGCAGTCAGACAGGGGACAATCAGCCCCAGCATTTT | CASSQTGDNQPQHF | TRBD1 | - | TRBJ1-5 | TRBV28
TGCGCCAGCAGCTTCCTGACGGTCGGGGTCAATAATTCACCCCTCCACTTT | CASSFLTVGVNNSPLHF | - | once | TRBJ1-6 | TRBV5-1
TGTGCCAGCAGCTATACCGGTACTGGGGCCAACGTCCTGACTTTC | CASSYTGTGANVLTF | - | - | TRBJ2-6 | TRBV7-9
TGTGCCAGCAGCCCTAGACTAGCGGAGACTATCACAGATACGCAGTATTTT | CASSPRLAETITDTQYF | TRBD2 | - | TRBJ2-3 | TRBV3-1/TRBV3-2
TGTGCCAGCACCGTCGGGGGGGACAGGGGCTACGAGCAGTACTTC | CASTVGGDRGYEQYF | TRBD1 | - | TRBJ2-7 | TRBV5-4
TGTGCCAGCAGGACGGGTAATAGCAATCAGCCCCAGCATTTT | CASRTGNSNQPQHF | - | - | TRBJ1-5 | TRBV27
TGTGCCAGCAGCCAAGATTGGAGGCGGGGGGGGTCAGATACGCAGTATTTT | CASSQDWRRGGSDTQYF | TRBD2 | - | TRBJ2-3 | TRBV3-1/TRBV3-2
TGTGCCAGCAGCAACCCAGGGTGGAATGAAAAACTGTTTTTT | CASSNPGWNEKLFF | - | - | TRBJ1-4 | TRBV3-1/TRBV3-2
TGTGCCAGCAGCTTCAGGGATTCGGGCGGCTACACCTTC | CASSFRDSGGYTF | - | many | TRBJ1-2 | TRBV7-9
TGTGCCAGCAGCTTAACCAGCACTGAAGCTTTCTTT | CASSLTSTEAFF | - | - | TRBJ1-1 | TRBV7-9
TGTGCCAGCAGCAGTACGGACAGGGAATCGGATGAGCAGTTCTTC | CASSSTDRESDEQFF | TRBD1 | - | TRBJ2-1 | TRBV7-8
TGTGCCAGTAGTCGACAGGCCGGGGGAAACACCATATATTTT | CASSRQAGGNTIYF | - | - | TRBJ1-3 | TRBV19
TGTGCCAGCAGCGTAGCGGGTTTAGATAATTCACCCCTCCACTTT | CASSVAGLDNSPLHF | - | - | TRBJ1-6 | TRBV9
TGTGCCAGCAGTTACAGGAGTCAGCCCCAGCATTTT | CASSYRSQPQHF | - | - | TRBJ1-5 | TRBV6-6
TGTGCCAGCAGCCCTGAGGGGGGAGGGGCAGCTTTCTTT | CASSPEGGGAAFF | - | once | TRBJ1-1 | TRBV7-9
TGTGCCATCAGTTTGGGACAGGGGGGCAGCAATCAGCCCCAGCATTTT | CAISLGQGGSNQPQHF | TRBD1 | - | TRBJ1-5 | TRBV10-3
TGCGCCAGCAGTGGGGAGGGGACTGAAGCTTTCTTT | CASSGEGTEAFF | - | - | TRBJ1-1 | TRBV5-1
TGTGCCAGCAGCCAACACAAGGGACTTCGAAATGAGCAGTTCTTC | CASSQHKGLRNEQFF | - | - | TRBJ2-1 | TRBV2
TGTGCCAGCAGCTTAGTCAAACAGGGGACGACTGAAGCTTTCTTT | CASSLVKQGTTEAFF | TRBD1 | once | TRBJ1-1 | TRBV7-2
TGTGCCAGCAGCTGGACAGGGGCAAAATGGGGCGGGGAGCTGTTTTTT | CASSWTGAKWGGELFF | TRBD1 | - | TRBJ2-2 | TRBV27
TGTGCCAGCAGTATCGGGACAGGACGGTACACCTTC | CASSIGTGRYTF | TRBD1 | - | TRBJ1-2 | TRBV9
TGTGCCAGCAGCGGAGGCTTAGAGACCTTCGCCGACGGGGAGACCCAGTACTTC | CASSGGLETFADGETQYF | - | - | TRBJ2-5 | TRBV9
TGCAGCGTCCGGAGTACTAGCGGGGGTATCAGCACAGATACGCAGTATTTT | CSVRSTSGGISTDTQYF | TRBD2 | - | TRBJ2-3 | TRBV29-1
TGCAGCGTTGAAAAAGGGGACTATGGCTACACCTTC | CSVEKGDYGYTF | - | few | TRBJ1-2 | TRBV29-1
TGTGCCAGCAGCTTAGATTGGGGAGGCAGGTCACCCCTCCACTTT | CASSLDWGGRSPLHF | - | - | TRBJ1-6 | TRBV11-2
TGTGCCACCAGTGAGGCGGGGGGCGGCTACAATGAGCAGTTCTTC | CATSEAGGGYNEQFF | TRBD2 | few | TRBJ2-1 | TRBV24-1
TGTGCCATCACCAGGGGTGGCCATGAGCAGTTCTTC | CAITRGGHEQFF | - | - | TRBJ2-1 | TRBV10-3
TGTGCCTCGACCCTCGGCGGCGAAAAACTGTTTTTT | CASTLGGEKLFF | - | - | TRBJ1-4 | TRBV30